The present entry profiles one TCR beta chain with its context. Unmatched junction bases numbered 2, after V lost 5 bases and J lost 5 bases. The CDR3 is 13 amino acids. The germline gives CDR1 SNHLY, CDR2 FYNNEI. Some clones are missing from TCRdb's copy, which holds only in-frame ones; the method was immunoSEQ multiplex PCR. The sample shows roughly 100,000 clones, 91% of them seen only once. This specimen comes from a study of T cell changes during pregnancy in multiple sclerosis. The specimen comprised peripheral blood, sampled before pregnancy. The gene calls are TRBV2 and TRBJ1-5; 8 bases are shared with TRBD1. The clonotype originates from a female donor with multiple sclerosis, enrolled in a pregnancy study. CDR3 sequence (DNA): TGTGCCAGCAGTCCACAGGGGGATCAGCCCCAGCATTTT. It is translated as CASSPQGDQPQHF.